This passage covers 24 T cell receptor beta chains from one sample sequenced in a study of T cell repertoires in cytomegalovirus infection (dated by TCRdb to between 2018 and 2020). No antigen has been assigned to these receptors. These reads were obtained on an Illumina HiSeq 1500. TCRdb cleaned the public reads at Q25 with fastp, built clones with MiXCR and kept in-frame beta chains. Rows with a matching CDR3 protein are joined into one entry that keeps the most common DNA and genes. This sample lists 55,000 to 85,000 distinct CDR3 sequences; approximately 22% were detected once. Approximately 61% of the sample is taken by the ten largest. The treatment or condition label of this sample denotes: in vitro stimulation with specific CMV peptide epitopes to enrich CMV-specific T cells. Sequenced material: CD8+ T cells from cultured PBMCs, taken from culture after CMV antigen stimulation. These receptors were obtained from a human donor in good health (CMV status not recorded). Some clones in this sample may be carry-over from other donors' samples.

A few counts support this clonotype. The V and J genes are TRBV6-6 and TRBJ1-2, with D maybe TRBD1 (5 bases). Trimming stripped 6 bases from V and 7 bases from J, with 15 bases between. Per the germline V gene, CDR1 is MNHNY and CDR2 is SVGAGI (reference sequence). This CDR3 has 13 amino acids. Here the CDR3 reads CASSPGWGVGYTF. CDR3 nucleotides: TGTGCCAGCAGCCCAGGGTGGGGAGTTGGCTACACCTTC.

V is TRBV11-3 and J is TRBJ2-7; TRBD1 agrees at 7 bases. Per germline, CDR1 SGHNT and CDR2 YENEEA. The CDR3 is 12 amino acids. With 4 bases clipped from V and 5 bases from J, the junction kept 2 bases outside the gene matches. CDR3 in DNA: TGTGCCAGCAGCTCAGGGGGTAACGAGCAGTACTTC. Residues: CASSSGGNEQYF.

This clonotype has a handful of counts. The chain employs TRBV9 and TRBJ1-4; TRBD1 agrees at 8 bases. After removal of 4 bases from V and 4 bases from J, the junction contained 6 bases not matched to a gene. The CDR3 loop spans 15 amino acids. Germline V CDR1 and CDR2: SGDLS, YYNGEE. The CDR3: CASSIRQGYNEKLFF. The CDR3 region has the DNA TGTGCCAGCAGCATAAGACAGGGGTATAATGAAAAACTGTTTTTT.

This clonotype was found many times. V gene TRBV12-3 or TRBV12-4 combines with J gene TRBJ2-3, with D possibly being TRBD1 (5 bases). The length of the CDR3 is 15 residues. V was clipped by 5 bases and J by 1 base, with 13 bases between them. The CDR3 DNA sequence: TGTGCCAGCAGTCTGATGCAGGGTGGCACAGATACGCAGTATTTT. Its translation is CASSLMQGGTDTQYF.

This clonotype was observed a handful of times. The rearrangement joins TRBV27 to TRBJ1-2; TRBD1 might be the D (6 bases). CDR3 size: 12 residues. Germline loops: CDR1 MNHEY, CDR2 SMNVEV (reference sequence). V dropped 2 bases and J dropped 6 bases, with 7 bases sitting between them. DNA of the CDR3: TGTGCCAGCAGTTTAACAGGGAATGGCTACACCTTC. It encodes CASSLTGNGYTF.

There are a few counts of this clonotype. The rearrangement links TRBV7-2 to TRBJ1-6, with D perhaps matching TRBD1 (5 bases). Germline CDR1 SGHTA, CDR2 FQGNSA. The CDR3 contains 18 residues. Trimming took off 5 bases at V and 0 bases at J, with 17 bases between the two ends. The CDR3 sequence is CASSVEGRAVSYNSPLHF. The CDR3 bases are TGTGCCAGCAGCGTAGAGGGGAGGGCAGTCTCCTATAATTCACCCCTCCACTTT.

The chain carries TRBV9 and TRBJ2-3; TRBD2 aligns across 16 bases. J lost 4 bases, V lost 0 bases, and 5 bases had no gene match. The CDR3 spans 18 residues. Germline CDR1 and CDR2: SGDLS and YYNGEE. This CDR3 is CASSVEGLAGGPADTQYF. In nucleotides, the CDR3 is TGTGCCAGCAGCGTAGAGGGACTAGCGGGGGGGCCAGCAGATACGCAGTATTTT.

V is TRBV9 and J is TRBJ1-1; a weak D match, TRBD1 (5 bases). The V end lost 3 bases, the J end lost 4 bases, and 13 bases lay between the germline ends. CDR1 SGDLS and CDR2 YYNGEE come from the germline V gene. This CDR3 spans 14 amino acids. The CDR3 is CASSEMGQTTEAFF. The DNA for the CDR3 is TGTGCCAGCAGCGAAATGGGGCAGACCACTGAAGCTTTCTTT.

The rearrangement joins TRBV7-2 to TRBJ2-7, with D perhaps matching TRBD2 (6 bases). The germline CDR1 and CDR2 sequences are SGHTA and FQGNSA. The CDR3 contains 16 residues. Trimming pared 3 bases from V and 1 base from J, leaving 16 bases between. The CDR3 nucleotides are TGTGCCAGCAGCTTCCCTTGGGACTGGAGTTCCTACGAGCAGTACTTC. It is translated as CASSFPWDWSSYEQYF.

V gene TRBV6-5 combines with J gene TRBJ2-5; D gene unclear. V lost 2 bases and J 0 bases, leaving 16 bases between the germline ends. The CDR3 is 17 residues long. The germline V gene encodes CDR1 MNHEY and CDR2 SVGAGI. DNA of the CDR3: TGTGCCAGCAGTTACGGTAGCCTATCAACGTACCAAGAGACCCAGTACTTC. Translating it yields CASSYGSLSTYQETQYF.

DNA of the CDR3: TGTGCCAGCAGTACCGCCGGCAACACTGAAGCTTTCTTT. Amino acid sequence: CASSTAGNTEAFF. The chain combines TRBV12-3 or TRBV12-4 with TRBJ1-1; no clear D gene. The CDR3 contains 13 residues. Trimming took 5 bases from V and 2 from J, leaving 9 bases between them.

This rearrangement joins TRBV7-2 to TRBJ1-4; D possibly corresponds to TRBD1 (6 bases). The V end was cut by 1 base, the J end by 8 bases, with 14 bases between. Germline V gene sequence: CDR1 SGHTA, CDR2 FQGNSA. The CDR3 length is 15 residues. The CDR3 loop reads CASSLGGRTAEKLFF. The CDR3 DNA reads as TGTGCCAGCAGCTTAGGGGGGCGGACAGCCGAAAAACTGTTTTTT.

This clonotype was observed a handful of times. The chain is built from TRBV4-2 and TRBJ1-5, with a possible D match to TRBD1 (5 bases). The CDR3 has 18 amino acids. V lost 0 bases and J lost 1, with 16 bases in between. CDR1 is LGHNA and CDR2 is YNFKEQ in the germline V gene. The CDR3: CASSQEEGTRGSNQPQHF. CDR3 DNA sequence: TGTGCCAGCAGCCAAGAGGAGGGGACTCGGGGGAGCAATCAGCCCCAGCATTTT.

V usage is TRBV7-2 and J usage is TRBJ2-2, with D maybe TRBD1 (5 bases). The CDR3 is made up of 15 amino acids. Trimming stripped 0 bases from V and 2 bases from J, with 7 bases between. Germline V gives CDR1 SGHTA, CDR2 FQGNSA. This chain's CDR3 is CASSLARDNTGELFF. The CDR3 DNA sequence: TGTGCCAGCAGCTTAGCCAGGGATAACACCGGGGAGCTGTTTTTT. Variable domain in full (rest from reference TRBV7-2 and TRBJ2-2): GAGVSQSPSNKVTEKGKDVELRCDPISGHTALYWYRQSLGQGLEFLIYFQGNSAPDKSGLPSDRFSAERTGGSVSTLTIQRTQQEDSAVYLCASSLARDNTGELFFGEGSRLTVL.

There are a few counts of this clonotype. For the CDR3, the DNA is TGCGCCAGCAGCGGTCCGGGACAGGCAATTGGAAACACCATATATTTT. Protein sequence: CASSGPGQAIGNTIYF. The genes are TRBV4-1 and TRBJ1-3, with TRBD1 matching 8 bases. Germline V gene sequence: CDR1 MGHRA, CDR2 YSYEKL. The junction had 9 bases not matched to a gene; V was cut back by 5 bases and J by 3 bases. This CDR3 is 16 amino acids long.

This chain uses TRBV7-8 with TRBJ1-1; no clear D gene. The V end lost 3 bases, the J end lost 0 bases, and 5 bases lay between the germline ends. The CDR3 spans 13 residues. In germline, CDR1 is SGHVS, CDR2 FQNEAQ. CDR3 sequence: CASSFEVNTEAFF. The CDR3 DNA reads as TGTGCCAGCAGCTTCGAAGTGAACACTGAAGCTTTCTTT.

The sample holds a few counts of this clonotype. V is TRBV7-2 and J is TRBJ2-7; 10 bases are shared with TRBD2. Germline trimming cut 2 bases from V and 6 bases from J; bases unmatched to any gene: 10. The germline CDR1 and CDR2 sequences are SGHTA and FQGNSA. This CDR3 has 16 residues. The CDR3 loop reads CASSLFPAGGRLEQYF. CDR3 DNA sequence: TGTGCCAGCAGCTTATTCCCAGCGGGGGGGCGTCTCGAGCAGTACTTC.

The chain couples TRBV2 to TRBJ2-3; 11 positions agree with TRBD2. V lost 3 bases to trimming and J lost 0 bases; unmatched junction nucleotides: 8. This CDR3 is built from 18 residues. CDR1 and CDR2 (germline): SNHLY, FYNNEI. The CDR3 spells CASSEPLAGEASTDTQYF. In nucleotides, the CDR3 is TGTGCCAGCAGTGAGCCACTAGCGGGGGAAGCTAGCACAGATACGCAGTATTTT.

This clonotype showed up just a few times. This chain connects TRBV4-1 to TRBJ2-1; a possible D gene is TRBD1 (7 bases). The CDR3 is 15 amino acids. The V end was cut by 10 bases, the J end by 5 bases, with 21 bases between. Germline CDR1 MGHRA, CDR2 YSYEKL. The CDR3 loop reads CATQGGYLSDNEQFF. CDR3 sequence (DNA): TGCGCCACGCAGGGGGGCTACCTGTCAGACAATGAGCAGTTCTTC.

This clonotype was observed a few times. The CDR3 sequence is CSARPGHLTSGGAGDTQYF. The CDR3 bases are TGCAGTGCTAGACCAGGACACTTGACTAGCGGGGGGGCAGGGGATACGCAGTATTTT. The chain couples TRBV20-1 to TRBJ2-3; 14 bases align to TRBD2. The CDR3 runs 19 residues. Trimming cost V 2 bases and J 6 bases; bases outside gene matches: 16. Looked up from germline, CDR1 is DFQATT and CDR2 is SNEGSKA (reference sequence).

The chain has TRBV10-3 and TRBJ2-1; D perhaps matches TRBD1 (6 bases). Trimming shortened V by 0 bases and J by 9 bases, and 9 bases separated the two germline ends. CDR1 is ENHRY, CDR2 SYGVKD, per germline. This CDR3 region has 13 residues. The CDR3, as DNA: TGTGCCATCAGTGAGTCCCAAGGGGGTGAGCAGTTCTTC. Translation: CAISESQGGEQFF.

This clonotype came up a few times. V and J are TRBV7-2 and TRBJ1-2, with D possibly being TRBD1 (6 bases). Germline-derived CDR1 and CDR2 are SGHTA and FQGNSA. Trimming left V 5 bases short and J 8 bases short, with 18 bases between. There are 14 residues in the CDR3. CDR3 region: CASSPWRGGGGYTF. In DNA, the CDR3 is TGTGCCAGCAGCCCTTGGAGGGGGGGCGGCGGCTACACCTTC.

The table lists this clonotype with a few counts. The chain has TRBV12-3 or TRBV12-4 and TRBJ2-1; TRBD2 is a possible D gene (6 bases). V was clipped by 5 bases and J by 4 bases, with 12 bases between them. There are 14 residues in the CDR3. The CDR3, as DNA: TGTGCCAGCAGTCTCACTGGGGGGTACAATGAGCAGTTCTTC. It encodes CASSLTGGYNEQFF.

The chain recombines TRBV7-2 with TRBJ2-3; 8 bases fit TRBD1. V was clipped by 2 bases and J by 4 bases; unmatched bases: 11. The germline V gene has CDR1 SGHTA and CDR2 FQGNSA. The CDR3 extends over 17 amino acids. Here the CDR3 reads CASSLRSGGDWSDTQYF. CDR3 in DNA: TGTGCCAGCAGCTTAAGGTCAGGGGGCGACTGGTCAGATACGCAGTATTTT.